This T cell receptor (beta chain) was documented in a study of metastatic and nonmetastatic thyroid tumors (dated by TCRdb to the early 2020s). With respect to the entire study: The researchers compared repertoires between peripheral blood samples and tumor or nodule tissue samples from patients with malignant or benign thyroid disease.

Receptors were amplified or captured by PCR. The sequencing machine was an Illumina HiSeq 4000. High-throughput sequencing was used to profile the CDR3 region of the TCR beta-chain in every patient. As for the authors' bioinformatics: A classifier to discriminate distant-metastatic papillary thyroid cancer patients was built from CDR3 differences across clinicopathological groups. The Shannon index was used to measure repertoire diversity, and the Morisita-Horn index was used to measure how similar tumor and blood repertoires were. The public reads were reanalyzed by TCRdb: fastp trimming at Q25, MiXCR alignment, in-frame beta chains only. Here the V and J calls rest on TCRdb's processing, not on the authors' analysis. This sample has 49,000 or so clones in its table, and 20% to 25% of those were observed once. The top ten clonotypes cover roughly 3% of the sample. Compared with germline, V lacks 4 bases and J lacks 10 bases; bases without a gene match: 16. The germline V gene (reference sequence) sets CDR1 to SEHNR and CDR2 to FQNEAQ. Taken from cysteine to phenylalanine, the CDR3 has 17 residues. Just the 51-base CDR3 DNA is kept, in frame starting at base 1.

Many counts were recorded for this clone. Its specific antigen is unknown. Base qualities are not at hand, and no much larger clone is one base apart. Here is what the overall study found, with its caveats: In both blood and tumor samples, TCR beta diversity was reported to be significantly higher in malignant tumors than in benign nodules.

No treatment had been received by any patient before thyroid surgery. The study retrospectively analysed patient clinical samples collected from about 2012 to 2018 using T-cell receptor beta sequencing. This TCR was recovered from a male donor with papillary thyroid cancer or a benign thyroid nodule (not recorded which). Some clones in this sample may be carry-over from other donors' samples. Sequencing input: blood. The chain links TRBV7-9 with TRBJ1-6, and TRBD1 matches 7 of the central bases. The CDR3 is CASSSGGRRDRVSPLHF. The base sequence is TGTGCCAGCAGCTCCGGCGGCCGGAGAGACAGGGTATCACCCCTCCACTTT.